Presented here are 12 T cell receptor beta chains from one specimen sequenced in a study of OX40 agonist ivuxolimab in advanced cancers. This table comes from immunoSEQ multiplex PCR, and its TCRdb copy is limited to in-frame clones, with some not included. The sample has about 64,000 clones; 87% are singletons. The material sequenced was CD4+ or CD8+ T cells sorted from blood, taken in a trial of the OX40 agonist ivuxolimab. The receptors derive from an adult with an advanced solid tumor such as melanoma, head and neck, liver or kidney cancer.

The V call is TRBV28, the J call TRBJ1-4, with unresolved D. Trimming shortened V by 6 bases and J by 0 bases, and 14 bases separated the two germline ends. The CDR3 extends over 16 amino acids. The V gene's germline CDR1 is MDHEN and CDR2 SYDVKM. The CDR3 DNA reads TGTGCCAGCAGCTCACTGAGGGCTACAACTAATGAAAAACTGTTTTTT. Translated, it gives CASSSLRATTNEKLFF.

J is TRBJ2-5 and V is TRBV7-2; no clear D gene. The CDR3 spans 14 residues. CDR1 is SGHTA and CDR2 is FQGNSA in the germline V gene. With 6 bases removed from V and 3 bases from J, the gap between germline ends came to 14 bases. The CDR3 spells CASRSGRTKETQYF. For the CDR3, the DNA is TGTGCCAGCAGATCCGGACGGACCAAAGAGACCCAGTACTTC.

The rearrangement joins TRBV5-8 to TRBJ2-1, with D tentatively TRBD1 (5 bases). Germline V gives CDR1 SGHTS, CDR2 YDEGEE. The CDR3 has 17 amino acids. V dropped 4 bases and J dropped 13 bases, with 30 bases sitting between them. The CDR3 loop is CASSPNKGVGIGLKQFF. The CDR3 DNA is TGTGCCAGCAGCCCAAACAAAGGGGTTGGGATAGGTTTGAAACAGTTCTTC.

V usage is TRBV13 and J usage is TRBJ2-7, with 7 bases identical to TRBD1. Unmatched junction bases numbered 2, after V lost 2 bases and J lost 4 bases. This CDR3 is built from 13 residues. Germline V gene sequence: CDR1 PRHDT, CDR2 FYEKMQ (reference sequence). The DNA for the CDR3 is TGTGCCAGCAGCTTAAGGGACAGATACGAGCAGTACTTC. Translated, it gives CASSLRDRYEQYF.

This chain connects TRBV2 to TRBJ2-3, with D possibly matching TRBD2 (5 bases). The germline V gene has CDR1 SNHLY and CDR2 FYNNEI. CDR3 size: 14 residues. V lost 4 bases and J 2 bases, leaving 10 bases between the germline ends. The CDR3 bases are TGTGCCAGCAGTGTAGAGCGGAACACAGATACGCAGTATTTT. It yields the protein CASSVERNTDTQYF.

This chain links TRBV4-3 with TRBJ2-3; 7 positions match TRBD1. The CDR3 loop spans 16 amino acids. V lost 1 base to trimming and J lost 0 bases; unmatched junction nucleotides: 4. Germline values: CDR1 LGHNA, CDR2 YSLEER. This CDR3 is CASSQGDSPSTDTQYF. CDR3 in DNA: TGCGCCAGCAGCCAAGGGGACAGCCCTAGCACAGATACGCAGTATTTT.

This chain joins TRBV5-3 and TRBJ1-4; no definite D call. TRBV5-3 is identified as an open reading frame with a role that is uncertain. The CDR3 runs 13 residues. Trimming pared 4 bases from V and 8 bases from J, leaving 12 bases between. CDR3 nucleotide sequence: TGTGCCAGAAGCCCCCCACGAGGCGAAAAACTGTTTTTT. This translates into CARSPPRGEKLFF.

The chain links TRBV7-9 to TRBJ2-3; D gene unclear. The ends were cut back, 6 bases at V and 2 bases at J, with 12 bases in the middle. The CDR3 is 14 amino acids. Germline V lookup: CDR1 SEHNR, CDR2 FQNEAQ (reference sequence). CDR3 amino acids: CASREWTATDTQYF. In DNA form, the CDR3 reads TGTGCCAGCAGGGAATGGACGGCCACAGATACGCAGTATTTT. The full variable domain, completed using reference TRBV7-9 and TRBJ2-3, is DTGVSQNPRHKITKRGQNVTFRCDPISEHNRLYWYRQTLGQGPEFLTYFQNEAQLEKSRLLSDRFSAERPKGSFSTLEIQRTEQGDSAMYLCASREWTATDTQYFGPGTRLTVL.

This chain connects TRBV18 to TRBJ1-1, with 7 bases fitting TRBD1. The length of the CDR3 is 14 residues. Germline V gene lookup returns CDR1 KGHSH and CDR2 LQKENI. V was clipped by 5 bases and J by 1 base; unmatched bases: 4. CDR3 in amino acids: CASSGTAGNTEAFF. DNA of the CDR3: TGTGCCAGCTCAGGGACAGCCGGGAACACTGAAGCTTTCTTT.

The chain joins TRBV9 to TRBJ2-6; TRBD2 matches at 12 bases. Losses at the gene ends were 1 base for V and 1 base for J; bases not matched to a gene: 3. The CDR3 totals 18 residues. The germline V gene has CDR1 SGDLS and CDR2 YYNGEE. CDR3 residues: CASSVSGTSGSGANVLTF. The CDR3 DNA reads TGTGCCAGCAGCGTATCAGGGACTAGCGGGTCTGGGGCCAACGTCCTGACTTTC.

The CDR3 DNA sequence: TGTGCCAGCAGTATTTTACCAGGACGCACAGATACGCAGTATTTT. It specifies CASSILPGRTDTQYF. The chain has TRBV6-1 and TRBJ2-3, with D unresolved. The ends were cut back, 5 bases at V and 1 base at J, with 13 bases in the middle. The germline gives CDR1 MNHNS, CDR2 SASEGT. The CDR3 is made up of 15 amino acids.

The rearrangement uses TRBV9 and TRBJ2-1, with D hard to call. V lost 0 bases and J 5 bases, leaving 9 bases between the germline ends. This CDR3 comprises 14 residues. CDR1 SGDLS and CDR2 YYNGEE come from the germline V gene. The CDR3 sequence: CASSVEAADNEQFF. The CDR3 DNA reads TGTGCCAGCAGCGTAGAGGCAGCCGACAATGAGCAGTTCTTC.